A selection of T cell receptor beta chains follows, all from one sample in a study of T-cell reconstitution after alpha-beta-depleted transplantation in children. MiXCR, run by TCRdb on the PCR reads, gives a single entry per CDR3 protein. The table has a few hundred thousand distinct CDR3 sequences, around 8.9% seen once; the top ten hold over 4.5%. The material was PBMCs from the stem cell graft donor, obtained from the stem cell graft. These receptors were collected from a human donor who donated a stem cell graft to a child with SCID. CDR3s include the opening cysteine and the closing phenylalanine or tryptophan. The order of the fields is J gene, clone size, D gene, V gene, CDR3 length, CDR3 protein, CDR3 DNA. A D gene is named only where the DNA matches it firmly. Clone size, where shown, is once, few, many, or a class for clones that have expanded.

j_gene: TRBJ1-5; abundance: .; d_gene: .; v_gene: TRBV12-3/TRBV12-4; len: 15; CDR3aa: CASSLRQANNQPQHF; CDR3nt: TGTGCCAGCAGTTTACGACAGGCTAACAATCAGCCCCAGCATTTT
j_gene: TRBJ2-7; abundance: many; d_gene: .; v_gene: TRBV7-6; len: 13; CDR3aa: CASSPPRSYEQYF; CDR3nt: TGTGCCAGCAGCCCACCCCGGAGTTACGAGCAGTACTTC
j_gene: TRBJ1-2; abundance: many; d_gene: .; v_gene: TRBV6-1; len: 16; CDR3aa: CASSQNAAYLNYGYTF; CDR3nt: TGTGCCAGCAGCCAGAATGCAGCATACCTTAACTATGGCTACACCTTC
j_gene: TRBJ1-2; abundance: many; d_gene: .; v_gene: TRBV4-3; len: 15; CDR3aa: CASSQAPFNSYGYTF; CDR3nt: TGCGCCAGCAGCCAAGCTCCTTTTAACAGCTATGGCTACACCTTC
j_gene: TRBJ2-2; abundance: many; d_gene: .; v_gene: TRBV5-5; len: 15; CDR3aa: CASSLAVTNTGELFF; CDR3nt: TGTGCCAGCAGCTTGGCAGTGACGAACACCGGGGAGCTGTTTTTT
j_gene: TRBJ1-1; abundance: many; d_gene: .; v_gene: TRBV12-3/TRBV12-4; len: 13; CDR3aa: CASSFQGNTEAFF; CDR3nt: TGTGCCAGCAGTTTTCAGGGGAACACTGAAGCTTTCTTT
j_gene: TRBJ1-4; abundance: many; d_gene: .; v_gene: TRBV7-8; len: 12; CDR3aa: CASSWAGEKLFF; CDR3nt: TGTGCCAGCAGCTGGGCGGGGGAAAAACTGTTTTTT
j_gene: TRBJ2-7; abundance: many; d_gene: .; v_gene: TRBV7-9; len: 15; CDR3aa: CASSSDGSYSYEQYF; CDR3nt: TGTGCCAGCAGCTCAGACGGGTCCTACTCCTACGAGCAGTACTTC
j_gene: TRBJ2-1; abundance: many; d_gene: .; v_gene: TRBV5-1; len: 15; CDR3aa: CASSLAGAGINEQFF; CDR3nt: TGCGCCAGCAGCTTGGCCGGGGCGGGAATCAATGAGCAGTTCTTC
j_gene: TRBJ2-1; abundance: many; d_gene: .; v_gene: TRBV29-1; len: 12; CDR3aa: CSVERFYNEQFF; CDR3nt: TGCAGCGTTGAGAGGTTTTACAATGAGCAGTTCTTC